Included here is one T cell receptor beta chain sequence, with context. A single record per CDR3 protein comes from TCRdb applying MiXCR to the 5' RACE reads. Among approximately 290,000 distinct CDR3 sequences listed, roughly a fifth were seen once. V lost 3 bases and J 6 bases, leaving 17 bases between the germline ends. The germline V gene has CDR1 MNHNY and CDR2 SVGAGI (reference sequence). CDR3 length: 15 residues. This sample was included in a study of T-cell memory formation after mild COVID-19. This clonotype was obtained from a man younger than 35 who had mild COVID-19 (a few samples of this study predate the infection). Cell type and time point are not known. Sequencing input: PBMCs or a T cell subset sorted from them (not recorded which). The chain links TRBV6-6 to TRBJ1-2, with a possible D match to TRBD1 (6 bases). As DNA, the CDR3 is TGTGCCAGCAGTTATCTGTACAGGGAATTGGATGGCTACACCTTC. Encoded protein: CASSYLYRELDGYTF.